The 20 T cell receptor beta chains below come from one sample, sequenced in a study of blood T cell repertoires in COVID-19. Method: immunoSEQ multiplex PCR; TCRdb's copy keeps in-frame clones and lacks some. The sample yields 200,000 or so clones, about 87% seen once. The sequenced material came from peripheral blood. These receptors all come from a man aged 55-75 years with acute or convalescent COVID-19.

The V gene is TRBV5-1, the J gene TRBJ1-3; a possible D gene is TRBD1 (6 bases). V gave up 0 bases and J gave up 4 bases, with 14 bases separating them. CDR3 length: 16 residues. Germline V CDR1 and CDR2: SGHRS, YFSETQ. The CDR3 DNA is TGCGCCAGCAGCTTGGCCACAGGGTATACAGGAAACACCATATATTTT. This translates into CASSLATGYTGNTIYF.

The CDR3 DNA reads TGTGCCAGCGGCCAAACAGGGGGCGCCGATGGCTACACCTTC. Amino acids: CASGQTGGADGYTF. The genes are TRBV5-6 and TRBJ1-2; 9 bases agree with TRBD1. From germline, CDR1 is SGHDT and CDR2 YYEEEE. The CDR3 is 14 residues long. The V segment lost 7 bases and the J segment 6 bases; nucleotides outside the gene matches: 10.

The chain employs TRBV10-3 and TRBJ2-3; maybe TRBD2 (5 bases). Germline V lookup: CDR1 ENHRY, CDR2 SYGVKD. V lost 0 bases and J 1 base, leaving 8 bases between the germline ends. The CDR3 totals 15 residues. The CDR3: CAISESGSGTDTQYF. CDR3 sequence (DNA): TGTGCCATCAGTGAGTCCGGTAGCGGCACAGATACGCAGTATTTT.

V gene TRBV7-2 combines with J gene TRBJ1-5; TRBD1 agrees at 7 bases. Germline trimming cut 1 base from V and 6 bases from J; bases unmatched to any gene: 9. CDR1 and CDR2 from the germline V gene are SGHTA and FQGNSA. The CDR3 runs 16 residues. CDR3 region: CASSLEGSPGGQPQHF. In DNA form, the CDR3 reads TGTGCCAGCAGCTTAGAAGGGTCCCCAGGGGGTCAGCCCCAGCATTTT.

The rearrangement uses TRBV10-3 and TRBJ2-7; D is ambiguous. The CDR3 covers 13 residues. With 8 bases removed from V and 5 bases from J, the gap between germline ends came to 16 bases. Germline lookup yields CDR1 ENHRY and CDR2 SYGVKD. DNA for the CDR3: TGTGCCATCGGTTTTAGTGGTGTTGACGAGCAGTACTTC. It is translated as CAIGFSGVDEQYF.

The chain joins TRBV16 to TRBJ1-5, with D possibly being TRBD1 (5 bases). The CDR3 length is 13 residues. The germline V gene encodes CDR1 KGHSY and CDR2 FQNENV. V was trimmed by 8 bases and J by 5 bases, leaving 13 bases between them. The CDR3 DNA reads TGTGCCAGCCGCTCCAGGGAAGATCAGCCCCAGCATTTT. It translates to CASRSREDQPQHF.

The chain uses TRBV28 and TRBJ1-4; the match to TRBD1 covers 10 bases. V was pared by 4 bases and J by 0 bases, with 5 bases of the junction left unmatched. Germline lookup yields CDR1 MDHEN and CDR2 SYDVKM. The CDR3 has 17 residues. CDR3 in DNA: TGTGCCAGCAGTTCCCGAGGACAGGGGGCAACTAATGAAAAACTGTTTTTT. Residues: CASSSRGQGATNEKLFF.

This clone was detected only once. V gene TRBV6-5 combines with J gene TRBJ1-1; maybe TRBD1 (5 bases). Germline V gene data show CDR1 as MNHEY and CDR2 as SVGAGI. The V end was cut by 6 bases, the J end by 5 bases, with 7 bases between. The CDR3 totals 11 residues. This CDR3 is CASRRQTEAFF. CDR3 sequence (DNA): TGTGCCAGCAGACGACAGACTGAAGCTTTCTTT.

The chain uses TRBV20-1 and TRBJ2-7, with 12 bases identical to TRBD2. CDR1 is DFQATT, CDR2 SNEGSKA, per germline (reference sequence). V shed 3 bases and J 1 base; nucleotides not matched to a gene: 7. The CDR3 runs to 16 residues. The CDR3 here is CSASPLAGGRSYEQYF. DNA of the CDR3: TGCAGTGCTAGTCCACTAGCGGGGGGACGTTCCTACGAGCAGTACTTC.

The chain is built from TRBV5-4 and TRBJ2-2; D unclear. Germline V gene sequence: CDR1 SGHNT, CDR2 YYREEE (reference sequence). The V gene lost 2 bases and the J gene lost 6 bases, with 5 bases spanning the gap. CDR3 length: 12 amino acids. CDR3 sequence (DNA): TGTGCCAGCAGCTTCGGGTCCGGGGAGCTGTTTTTT. Translating gives CASSFGSGELFF.

The chain couples TRBV24-1 to TRBJ2-7, with TRBD1 matching 9 bases. CDR1 is KGHDR and CDR2 is SFDVKD in the germline V gene. V was pared by 4 bases and J by 5 bases, with 5 bases of the junction left unmatched. This CDR3 has 14 amino acids. The CDR3 DNA follows: TGTGCCACCAGTGACGGGACAGGGCTCGACGAGCAGTACTTC. This codes for CATSDGTGLDEQYF.

V and J are TRBV9 and TRBJ1-3; D might be TRBD1 (5 bases). Between the trimmed V and J ends, which lost 4 bases and 0 bases, there was a span of 11 bases. The CDR3 spans 15 residues. Germline CDR1 is SGDLS and CDR2 is YYNGEE. The CDR3 protein is CASSPRDSSGNTIYF. CDR3 coding DNA: TGTGCCAGCAGCCCCCGCGACAGCTCTGGAAACACCATATATTTT.

V usage is TRBV2 and J usage is TRBJ1-1; the D gene is possibly TRBD1 (5 bases). The germline V gene encodes CDR1 SNHLY and CDR2 FYNNEI. Trimming left V 0 bases short and J 7 bases short, with 12 bases between. The CDR3 length is 14 residues. CDR3: CASSEAGGYGEAFF. CDR3 in DNA: TGTGCCAGCAGTGAAGCGGGGGGTTACGGTGAAGCTTTCTTT.

This sequence joins TRBV2 and TRBJ1-6; 9 bases align to TRBD1. The CDR3 has 13 residues. Germline lookup yields CDR1 SNHLY and CDR2 FYNNEI. Trimming removed 6 bases from V and 9 bases from J; junction bases left unmatched: 3. CDR3 amino acids: CASSRDRASPLHF. The DNA of the CDR3 is TGTGCCAGCAGCCGGGACAGGGCTTCACCCCTCCACTTT.

The J gene is TRBJ1-2, the V gene TRBV19; 8 bases agree with TRBD1. The CDR3 totals 14 residues. Germline V gene sequence: CDR1 LNHDA, CDR2 SQIVND (reference sequence). V lost 6 bases, J lost 4 bases, and 7 bases stayed unmatched. This CDR3 is CASSPTGDGYGYTF. Written as DNA, the CDR3 is TGTGCCAGTAGCCCGACAGGGGACGGCTATGGCTACACCTTC.

CDR3 DNA sequence: TGTGCCAGCAGCGTAGCTGCTCGAAACAGGAAGAACACCGGGGAGCTGTTTTTT. Protein product: CASSVAARNRKNTGELFF. This rearrangement joins TRBV9 to TRBJ2-2, with D possibly matching TRBD1 (5 bases). The CDR3 is made up of 18 amino acids. CDR1 is SGDLS, CDR2 YYNGEE, per germline. V dropped 0 bases and J dropped 1 base, with 16 bases sitting between them.

This clone was seen more than once but under ten times. This chain links TRBV21-1 with TRBJ1-5. TRBV21-1 is a pseudogene segment. CDR3 length: 19 residues. The CDR3 DNA follows: TGTGCCAGCAGCCCCGAGTCTAGGAGGGATGGTGGGAGCAATCAGCCCCAGCATTTT. Translation gives CASSPESRRDGGSNQPQHF.

The chain recombines TRBV2 with TRBJ1-2; a weak D match, TRBD1 (5 bases). Germline V gives CDR1 SNHLY, CDR2 FYNNEI. CDR3 size: 16 residues. V lost 0 bases, J lost 3 bases, and 14 bases lay in between. The CDR3 reads CASSEARGNVDYGYTF. CDR3 sequence (DNA): TGTGCCAGCAGTGAAGCACGGGGGAATGTGGACTATGGCTACACCTTC. The full variable domain, its missing parts supplied by reference TRBV2 and TRBJ1-2, is EPEVTQTPSHQVTQMGQEVILRCVPISNHLYFYWYRQILGQKVEFLVSFYNNEISEKSEIFDDQFSVERPDGSNFTLKIRSTKLEDSAMYFCASSEARGNVDYGYTFGSGTRLTVV.

This chain joins TRBV5-5 and TRBJ1-5; D gene unclear. Germline V gene lookup returns CDR1 SGHKS and CDR2 YYEKEE (reference sequence). V was cut by 0 bases and J by 0 bases, with 22 bases left in between. The CDR3 contains 20 residues. CDR3 sequence reads: CASSLDSPETYSNSNQPQHF. In nucleotides, the CDR3 is TGTGCCAGCAGCTTGGATAGCCCAGAAACTTATTCCAATAGCAATCAGCCCCAGCATTTT.

The chain couples TRBV6-5 to TRBJ1-4, with D tentatively TRBD1 (6 bases). Between the trimmed V and J ends, which lost 5 bases and 7 bases, there was a span of 14 bases. The length of the CDR3 is 14 residues. CDR1 is MNHEY, CDR2 SVGAGI, per germline. The CDR3 bases are TGTGCCAGCAGTACAAATACAGGGCGTGAAAAACTGTTTTTT. Its protein product is CASSTNTGREKLFF.